This paragraph covers one T cell receptor (beta chain) sequence. The antigen is undetermined. This sample was taken from a study of regulatory T cells in long-lasting Graves disease. Turning to the study itself: It was over 5 years of antithyroid drugs, with positive TSH receptor antibodies, that meant persistent Graves' disease. Findings and caveats of the study: Peripheral blood, not thyroid tissue, was the sole material studied. Persistent cases favored TRBV28, TRBJ1-2 and TRBJ2-5. Possibly, too few samples lowered accuracy.

Arm-PCR with iRepertoire HTBI primers amplified the CDR3 regions for these TCR beta libraries. TCRdb ran MiXCR on the multiplex PCR reads and lists one entry per CDR3 protein. The table lists roughly 400,000 distinct CDR3 sequences, approximately 22% of them singletons. In germline, CDR1 is SEHNR, CDR2 FQNEAQ (reference sequence). This CDR3 is built from 15 residues. With 5 bases removed from V and 3 bases from J, the gap between germline ends came to 16 bases. Time point described: persistent/refractory GD, antithyroid drugs over 5 years with positive TRAb. The authors made the TCR library using RNA they extracted from PBMCs.

Sequencing was performed on peripheral blood mononuclear cells (PBMCs), taken when the disease was refractory, from a patient treated with antithyroid drugs. The chain has TRBV7-9 and TRBJ1-2; tentatively, D is TRBD1 (5 bases). This TCR derives from a female donor with Graves disease. The DNA for the CDR3 is TGTGCCAGCAGCCGCAAGGCTTCGGGGGACTATGGCTACACCTTC. It translates to CASSRKASGDYGYTF.